This T cell receptor beta chain was recorded in a study of T cell clonality in common variable immunodeficiency. General study results and limits: In common variable immunodeficiency, TCR beta chains reportedly carried fewer deletions and N-nucleotide insertions. Links between repertoire features and CVID complications were heterogeneity-limited.

Sequencing input was equivalent genomic DNA from CVID and controls. The table came from immunoSEQ multiplex PCR; TCRdb's copy has only in-frame clones and leaves some out. The record shows about 7,100 clones for this sample, with no singletons present. Of CVID subjects, roughly 15 were female and fewer than 30 male, mean age 40. About this clone: Its specificity is not known. Read data end 3 residues before the CDR3 end; the end is taken from the germline J gene.

Germline CDR1 reads SEHNR; CDR2 reads FQNEAQ (reference sequence). The CDR3 extends over 15 amino acids. V lost 4 bases, J lost 0 bases, and 1 base stayed unmatched. The clonotype originates from a human donor with common variable immunodeficiency. The chain recombines TRBV7-9 with TRBJ2-7, with TRBD2 identical over 12 bases. Material for sequencing was peripheral blood mononuclear cells. CDR3 protein: CASSSSGRASYEQYF. The sequenced CDR3 bases are TGTGCCAGCAGCTCTAGCGGGAGGGCCTCCTACGAG. The whole variable domain, filled in from reference TRBV7-9 and TRBJ2-7, reads DTGVSQNPRHKITKRGQNVTFRCDPISEHNRLYWYRQTLGQGPEFLTYFQNEAQLEKSRLLSDRFSAERPKGSFSTLEIQRTEQGDSAMYLCASSSSGRASYEQYFGPGTRLTVT.